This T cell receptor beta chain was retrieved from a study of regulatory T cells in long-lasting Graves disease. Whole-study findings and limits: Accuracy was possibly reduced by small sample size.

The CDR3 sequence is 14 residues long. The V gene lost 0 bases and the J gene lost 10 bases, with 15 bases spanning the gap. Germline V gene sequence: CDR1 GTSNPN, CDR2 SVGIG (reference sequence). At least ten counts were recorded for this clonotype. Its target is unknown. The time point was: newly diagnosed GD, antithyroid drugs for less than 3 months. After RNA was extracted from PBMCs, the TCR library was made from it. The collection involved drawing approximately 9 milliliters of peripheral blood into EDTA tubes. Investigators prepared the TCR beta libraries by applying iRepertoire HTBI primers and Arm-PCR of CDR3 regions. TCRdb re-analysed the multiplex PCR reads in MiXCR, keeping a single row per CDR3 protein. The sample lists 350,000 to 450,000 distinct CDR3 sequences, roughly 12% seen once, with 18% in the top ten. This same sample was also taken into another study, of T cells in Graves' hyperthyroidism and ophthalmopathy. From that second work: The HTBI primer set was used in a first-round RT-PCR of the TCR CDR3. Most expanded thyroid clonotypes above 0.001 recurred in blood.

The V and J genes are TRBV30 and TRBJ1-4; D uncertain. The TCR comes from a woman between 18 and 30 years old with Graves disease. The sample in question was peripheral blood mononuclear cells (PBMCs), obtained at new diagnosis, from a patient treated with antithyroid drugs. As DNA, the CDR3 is TGTGCCTGGAGTGTACGGGCGTCCCGGGCAAAACTGTTTTTT. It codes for CAWSVRASRAKLFF.